The clone carrying this T cell receptor (beta chain) was counted many times. Antigen specificity is unknown. This specimen belongs to a study of T-cell memory formation after mild COVID-19. As for the study in general: For the most part, TCR clusters were specific to one donor. Points from the study as a whole: Pre-infection memory carried some responding clones, suggesting that cross-reactive memory joined.

The CDR3 runs 15 residues. The junction had 6 bases not matched to a gene; V was cut back by 2 bases and J by 4 bases. Germline values: CDR1 MGHDK, CDR2 SYGVNS. TCRdb reprocessed the 5' RACE reads via MiXCR and lists one record per CDR3 protein. The profile covers around 34,000 distinct CDR3 sequences, with about 7.7% appearing a single time and less than 30% taken by the ten largest. The sequencing sample was made of PBMCs or a T cell subset sorted from them (not recorded which). This receptor was taken from a man younger than 35 who had mild COVID-19 (a few samples of this study predate the infection). Cell type and time point are not known. The chain recombines TRBV25-1 with TRBJ1-2; the match to TRBD1 covers 8 bases. In DNA, the CDR3 is TGTGCCAGCAGTGAACTACAGGGGGTGAGCTATGGCTACACCTTC. Residues: CASSELQGVSYGYTF.